Listed here are 22 T cell receptor beta chains from one sample, sequenced in a study of cytomegalovirus exposure and HLA in healthy donors. The primer mix had 60 Vbeta and 13 Jbeta primers. The table came from immunoSEQ multiplex PCR; TCRdb's copy has only in-frame clones and leaves some out. The sample holds roughly 81,000 clones; around 79% are singletons and the top ten take about 2.5%. Sequences were obtained from PBMCs. These receptor sequences come from a man aged 25-45 years in good health and CMV-seronegative.

The J gene is TRBJ2-1, the V gene TRBV5-1, with 9 bases aligning to TRBD2. The length of the CDR3 is 16 residues. Germline lookup yields CDR1 SGHRS and CDR2 YFSETQ. Trimming removed 0 bases from V and 6 bases from J; junction bases left unmatched: 7. CDR3 nucleotides: TGCGCCAGCAGCTTGGTCCCGGGACTAGCTTCCAATGAGCAGTTCTTC. This sequence encodes CASSLVPGLASNEQFF. Full variable domain (remainder filled in from reference TRBV5-1 and TRBJ2-1): KAGVTQTPRYLIKTRGQQVTLSCSPISGHRSVSWYQQTPGQGLQFLFEYFSETQRNKGNFPGRFSGRQFSNSRSEMNVSTLELGDSALYLCASSLVPGLASNEQFFGPGTRLTVL.

V gene TRBV18 combines with J gene TRBJ2-1, with D perhaps matching TRBD2 (5 bases). The CDR3 covers 14 residues. Germline CDR1 KGHSH, CDR2 LQKENI. Trimming shortened V by 5 bases and J by 5 bases, and 13 bases separated the two germline ends. CDR3 nucleotides: TGTGCCAGCTCAAGATTGATCGGGGACAATGAGCAGTTCTTC. Protein: CASSRLIGDNEQFF.

In its sample, this clone was seen a few times. The chain combines TRBV6-5 with TRBJ1-1; no clear D gene. Germline assignment: CDR1 MNHEY and CDR2 SVGAGI. This CDR3 has 12 residues. V lost 4 bases and J 8 bases, leaving 11 bases between the germline ends. Here the CDR3 DNA reads TGTGCCAGCAGTTTCCTCTTCGGGGAAGCTTTCTTT. Amino acids: CASSFLFGEAFF.

This clone has only a few counts. The chain couples TRBV18 to TRBJ2-7; D may be TRBD2 (6 bases). Germline V CDR1 and CDR2: KGHSH, LQKENI. The germline V and J ends were trimmed by 6 bases and 5 bases, with 14 bases remaining between them. This CDR3 has 13 residues. Written as DNA, the CDR3 is TGTGCCAGCTCCGTCGGAGCGGGCGACGAGCAGTACTTC. This encodes CASSVGAGDEQYF.

This chain's CDR3 is CASSEANKAIPEAFF. CDR3 nucleotide sequence: TGTGCCAGCAGTGAAGCTAATAAAGCAATCCCTGAAGCTTTCTTT. The chain employs TRBV2 and TRBJ1-1, with D hard to call. Germline V lookup: CDR1 SNHLY, CDR2 FYNNEI. The CDR3 covers 15 residues. Trimming removed 0 bases from V and 6 bases from J, with 14 bases in between.

The chain joins TRBV6-5 to TRBJ2-3; the match to TRBD1 covers 8 bases. The CDR3 has 15 residues. The trim removed 0 bases at V and 5 bases at J, leaving 4 bases unmatched. Per the germline V gene, CDR1 is MNHEY and CDR2 is SVGAGI. The CDR3, as DNA: TGTGCCAGCAGTTACTCGCGGACAGGGCGAGATACGCAGTATTTT. Amino acids: CASSYSRTGRDTQYF.

This clone appeared many times. The junction differs from germline at one of its ends, possibly a read error. This chain uses TRBV7-7 with TRBJ2-7; TRBD1 aligns across 8 bases. The CDR3 totals 13 residues. The germline V gene has CDR1 SSHAT and CDR2 FNYEAQ (reference sequence). The CDR3 DNA reads TGTGCTAGCAGCCGAGGACAGGGCTACGAGCAGTACTTC. This translates into CASSRGQGYEQYF.

V usage is TRBV9 and J usage is TRBJ1-1; 9 bases are shared with TRBD1. There are 17 residues in the CDR3. The V and J ends lost 0 bases and 1 base, in that order; junction bases with no gene match: 7. Germline CDR1 and CDR2: SGDLS and YYNGEE. CDR3 sequence (DNA): TGTGCCAGCAGCGTAGTGGGACAGGGATTTCGGAACACTGAAGCTTTCTTT. It yields the protein CASSVVGQGFRNTEAFF.

This sequence joins TRBV7-9 and TRBJ1-1, with D tentatively TRBD1 (5 bases). V was clipped by 1 base and J by 0 bases, with 9 bases between them. Germline CDR1 reads SEHNR; CDR2 reads FQNEAQ (reference sequence). There are 15 residues in the CDR3. CDR3 sequence: CASSLGRAMNTEAFF. For the CDR3, the DNA is TGTGCCAGCAGCTTAGGCAGGGCAATGAACACTGAAGCTTTCTTT. The full variable domain, with the rest looked up from reference TRBV7-9 and TRBJ1-1, is DTGVSQNPRHKITKRGQNVTFRCDPISEHNRLYWYRQTLGQGPEFLTYFQNEAQLEKSRLLSDRFSAERPKGSFSTLEIQRTEQGDSAMYLCASSLGRAMNTEAFFGQGTRLTVV.

This clone has only one observation. This rearrangement joins TRBV7-2 to TRBJ2-3; 10 bases line up with TRBD2. Germline V gene sequence: CDR1 SGHTA, CDR2 FQGNSA. Trimming took 1 base from V and 7 from J; bases not matched to a gene: 11. The CDR3 extends over 17 amino acids. The CDR3 DNA reads as TGTGCCAGCAGCTTAGATGCCAGCGGGAGGGCCTCAAATACGCAGTATTTT. Translating gives CASSLDASGRASNTQYF.

This chain uses TRBV2 with TRBJ1-5; 9 bases are a match to TRBD1. The CDR3 extends over 13 amino acids. CDR1 is SNHLY and CDR2 is FYNNEI in the germline V gene. V lost 4 bases and J lost 7; bases outside the gene matches: 2. The CDR3 DNA reads as TGTGCCAGCAGTGGACAGGGGGTCCAGCCCCAGCATTTT. As protein: CASSGQGVQPQHF.

This rearrangement joins TRBV27 to TRBJ2-7, with D tentatively TRBD2 (6 bases). The length of the CDR3 is 15 residues. Per germline, CDR1 MNHEY and CDR2 SMNVEV (reference sequence). Trimming took 8 bases from V and 6 from J, leaving 23 bases between them. The CDR3 here is CASSPGDLLGGEQYF. The CDR3 bases are TGTGCCAGCTCTCCTGGTGATCTCCTGGGAGGCGAGCAGTACTTC.

V usage is TRBV7-2 and J usage is TRBJ2-7, with TRBD2 identical over 7 bases. The CDR3 extends over 16 amino acids. The germline CDR1 and CDR2 sequences are SGHTA and FQGNSA. With 0 bases clipped from V and 4 bases from J, the junction kept 9 bases outside the gene matches. The CDR3 is CASSLAPGTIYYEQYF. The CDR3 nucleotides read TGTGCCAGCAGCTTAGCCCCCGGGACTATCTATTACGAGCAGTACTTC.

The V gene is TRBV4-1, the J gene TRBJ1-2; D might be TRBD1 (5 bases). Trimming removed 4 bases at V and 8 bases at J, with 20 bases between. The CDR3 runs to 15 residues. Germline CDR1 is MGHRA and CDR2 is YSYEKL. As DNA, the CDR3 is TGCGCCAGCAGCCCTTCTCCCGGGACTCACCGGGGCTACACCTTC. The encoded protein is CASSPSPGTHRGYTF.

This chain joins TRBV23-1 and TRBJ1-2; TRBD1 matches at 7 bases. TRBV23-1 qualifies as an ORF whose function is uncertain. The V segment lost 11 bases and the J segment 5 bases; nucleotides outside the gene matches: 5. CDR3 length equals 11 residues. The DNA for the CDR3 is TGCGCCGCCCTGACAGGGTATGGCTACACCTTC. Its translation is CAALTGYGYTF.

V and J are TRBV9 and TRBJ1-2; no clear D gene. Trimming took 0 bases from V and 1 from J, leaving 7 bases between them. The CDR3 has 14 residues. Germline V gene lookup returns CDR1 SGDLS and CDR2 YYNGEE. CDR3 amino acids: CASSVAEYNYGYTF. Here the CDR3 DNA reads TGTGCCAGCAGCGTAGCGGAGTATAACTATGGCTACACCTTC.

This chain joins TRBV7-2 and TRBJ2-7, with 7 bases that match TRBD2. Germline CDR1 reads SGHTA; CDR2 reads FQGNSA. The V and J ends lost 5 bases and 4 bases, in that order; junction bases with no gene match: 8. This CDR3 contains 14 residues. CDR3 bases: TGTGCCAGCAGCCCTATACTACTAGCGTACGAGCAGTACTTC. It is translated as CASSPILLAYEQYF.

The J gene is TRBJ2-1, the V gene TRBV28, with TRBD1 matching 9 bases. The CDR3 is 15 amino acids. Germline trimming cut 9 bases from V and 6 bases from J; bases unmatched to any gene: 12. In germline, CDR1 is MDHEN, CDR2 SYDVKM. CDR3 protein: CASIHPGQGGNEQFF. CDR3 coding DNA: TGTGCCAGTATCCACCCGGGACAGGGCGGCAATGAGCAGTTCTTC.

The chain is built from TRBV25-1 and TRBJ2-7, with D perhaps matching TRBD2 (6 bases). Germline V gives CDR1 MGHDK, CDR2 SYGVNS. The CDR3 is 14 residues long. The V end was cut by 11 bases, the J end by 3 bases, with 20 bases between. The CDR3 bases are TGTGCCTGCGATATCGCGGGATCCCTCTACGAGCAGTACTTC. This gives the protein CACDIAGSLYEQYF.

The chain has TRBV29-1 and TRBJ2-5; D is unresolved. The germline V gene encodes CDR1 SQVTM and CDR2 ANQGSEA. The CDR3 totals 10 residues. V shed 7 bases and J shed 3 bases, with 6 bases lying between them. The CDR3 nucleotides read TGCAGCGCTCGGGAAGAGACCCAGTACTTC. It encodes CSAREETQYF.

The chain is built from TRBV19 and TRBJ2-2; 9 bases map to TRBD1. Trimming at V came to 6 bases and at J to 7 bases, leaving 12 bases not matched to a gene. This CDR3 has 16 amino acids. Germline CDR1 and CDR2: LNHDA and SQIVND (reference sequence). CDR3 coding DNA: TGTGCCAGTAGATCCCCTGGGGACAGGGCGAACGGGGAGCTGTTTTTT. Amino acid sequence: CASRSPGDRANGELFF.

The V call is TRBV9, the J call TRBJ2-1; D is perhaps TRBD2 (7 bases). Germline lookup yields CDR1 SGDLS and CDR2 YYNGEE. This CDR3 comprises 17 residues. V was trimmed by 0 bases and J by 2 bases, leaving 15 bases between them. The CDR3 DNA is TGTGCCAGCAGCGTAGGTGGAGGCGGGGGCCCCTACAATGAGCAGTTCTTC. Its translation: CASSVGGGGGPYNEQFF.